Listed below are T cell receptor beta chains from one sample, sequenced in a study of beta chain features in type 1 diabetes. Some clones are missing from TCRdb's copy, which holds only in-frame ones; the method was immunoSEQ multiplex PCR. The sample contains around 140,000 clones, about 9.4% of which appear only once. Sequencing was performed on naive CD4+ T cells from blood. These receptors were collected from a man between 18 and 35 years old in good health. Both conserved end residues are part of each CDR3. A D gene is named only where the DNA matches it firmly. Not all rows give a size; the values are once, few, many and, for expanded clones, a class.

cdr3_aa: CSLYSGAPETQYF
cdr3_nt: TGCAGCTTATATAGCGGGGCCCCTGAGACCCAGTACTTC
d_call: TRBD2
clone_size: few
v_call: TRBV29-1
j_call: TRBJ2-5

cdr3_aa: CASKRAGAQHSNTDTQYF
cdr3_nt: TGTGCCAGCAAACGAGCGGGGGCGCAACATTCTAACACAGATACGCAGTATTTT
d_call: TRBD2
clone_size: .
v_call: TRBV25-1
j_call: TRBJ2-3

cdr3_aa: CASSTTSSHEQYF
cdr3_nt: TGTGCCAGCAGCACGACTAGCTCCCACGAGCAGTACTTC
d_call: TRBD2
clone_size: .
v_call: TRBV9
j_call: TRBJ2-7

cdr3_aa: CASSPGGDGKLFF
cdr3_nt: TGTGCCAGCAGCCCCGGGGGGGACGGAAAACTGTTTTTT
d_call: .
clone_size: few
v_call: TRBV27
j_call: TRBJ1-4

cdr3_aa: CASSLGISGGGTDTQYF
cdr3_nt: TGTGCCAGCAGCTTAGGGATCAGCGGGGGGGGCACAGATACGCAGTATTTT
d_call: TRBD2
clone_size: few
v_call: TRBV7-6
j_call: TRBJ2-3

cdr3_aa: CASRATSGIEAFF
cdr3_nt: TGTGCCAGCAGAGCTACCTCAGGGATTGAAGCTTTCTTT
d_call: .
clone_size: few
v_call: TRBV6-5
j_call: TRBJ1-1

cdr3_aa: CATIQPRSTKNIQYF
cdr3_nt: TGTGCCACCATCCAACCCCGGTCAACCAAAAACATTCAGTACTTC
d_call: .
clone_size: .
v_call: TRBV6-4
j_call: TRBJ2-4

cdr3_aa: CAWSVQGAYTDTQYF
cdr3_nt: TGTGCCTGGAGTGTACAGGGGGCTTATACAGATACGCAGTATTTT
d_call: TRBD1
clone_size: many
v_call: TRBV30
j_call: TRBJ2-3

cdr3_aa: CASSHDIRGDYGYTF
cdr3_nt: TGCGCCAGCAGCCATGATATCAGGGGGGACTATGGCTACACCTTC
d_call: TRBD1
clone_size: .
v_call: TRBV5-1
j_call: TRBJ1-2

cdr3_aa: CASSFGLARTSSYNEQFF
cdr3_nt: TGTGCCAGCAGCTTCGGACTAGCCCGAACGAGCTCCTACAATGAGCAGTTCTTC
d_call: TRBD2
clone_size: .
v_call: TRBV5-8
j_call: TRBJ2-1

cdr3_aa: CASRQGRYNEQFF
cdr3_nt: TGTGCCAGCAGACAGGGTCGTTACAATGAGCAGTTCTTC
d_call: TRBD1
clone_size: .
v_call: TRBV18
j_call: TRBJ2-1

cdr3_aa: CAIRTGGFSGNTIYF
cdr3_nt: TGTGCCATCAGGACAGGGGGTTTCTCTGGAAACACCATATATTTT
d_call: TRBD1
clone_size: few
v_call: TRBV10-3
j_call: TRBJ1-3

cdr3_aa: CASSLGDRPDTQYF
cdr3_nt: TGTGCCAGCAGCTTAGGGGACAGGCCAGATACGCAGTATTTT
d_call: TRBD1
clone_size: .
v_call: TRBV13
j_call: TRBJ2-3

cdr3_aa: CASSLLGGYEQYF
cdr3_nt: TGTGCCAGCAGCTTATTAGGGGGCTACGAGCAGTACTTC
d_call: .
clone_size: .
v_call: TRBV7-9
j_call: TRBJ2-7

cdr3_aa: CASSLTGEDGYTF
cdr3_nt: TGCGCCAGCAGCCTGACAGGGGAGGATGGCTACACCTTC
d_call: TRBD1
clone_size: .
v_call: TRBV5-1
j_call: TRBJ1-2

cdr3_aa: CASRRDRGSGNEQYF
cdr3_nt: TGTGCCAGCAGGCGGGACAGGGGTTCAGGGAACGAGCAGTACTTC
d_call: TRBD1
clone_size: .
v_call: TRBV6-5
j_call: TRBJ2-7

cdr3_aa: CASSLEGDEQFF
cdr3_nt: TGTGCCAGCAGCTTAGAGGGGGATGAGCAGTTCTTC
d_call: .
clone_size: many
v_call: TRBV13
j_call: TRBJ2-1

cdr3_aa: CASSLAWQGTDTQYF
cdr3_nt: TGTGCCAGCAGCTTAGCATGGCAGGGCACAGATACGCAGTATTTT
d_call: .
clone_size: .
v_call: TRBV11-1
j_call: TRBJ2-3

cdr3_aa: CASKRQGTSTDTQYF
cdr3_nt: TGTGCCAGCAAACGACAGGGGACGAGCACAGATACGCAGTATTTT
d_call: TRBD1
clone_size: .
v_call: TRBV2
j_call: TRBJ2-3

cdr3_aa: CASSLGLTEAFF
cdr3_nt: TGTGCCAGCAGCTTAGGACTCACTGAAGCTTTCTTT
d_call: .
clone_size: many
v_call: TRBV7-9
j_call: TRBJ1-1

cdr3_aa: CASRPFRGGDEKLFF
cdr3_nt: TGTGCCAGCAGACCCTTTAGGGGGGGAGATGAAAAACTGTTTTTT
d_call: .
clone_size: .
v_call: TRBV28
j_call: TRBJ1-4

cdr3_aa: CASSQTGTGGEKLFF
cdr3_nt: TGTGCCAGCAGCCAAACCGGGACAGGGGGTGAAAAACTGTTTTTT
d_call: TRBD1
clone_size: few
v_call: TRBV7-3
j_call: TRBJ1-4

cdr3_aa: CASWDRGRDTEAFF
cdr3_nt: TGTGCCAGCTGGGACAGGGGAAGAGACACTGAAGCTTTCTTT
d_call: TRBD1
clone_size: few
v_call: TRBV6-5
j_call: TRBJ1-1

cdr3_aa: CASSQVRGGETQYF
cdr3_nt: TGTGCCAGCAGCCAAGTCAGAGGGGGAGAGACCCAGTACTTC
d_call: .
clone_size: few
v_call: TRBV4-2
j_call: TRBJ2-5

cdr3_aa: CASSPQTGVEQYF
cdr3_nt: TGTGCCAGCAGCCCACAGACAGGGGTCGAGCAGTACTTC
d_call: TRBD1
clone_size: .
v_call: TRBV7-6
j_call: TRBJ2-7

cdr3_aa: CASSLNSGIVTDTQYF
cdr3_nt: TGTGCCAGCAGCTTAAACAGCGGGATTGTCACAGATACGCAGTATTTT
d_call: TRBD2
clone_size: .
v_call: TRBV7-8
j_call: TRBJ2-3

cdr3_aa: CASSITGTGIYEQYF
cdr3_nt: TGTGCCAGCAGCATCACCGGGACAGGGATCTACGAGCAGTACTTC
d_call: TRBD1
clone_size: few
v_call: TRBV9
j_call: TRBJ2-7